These 31 T cell receptor beta chains were all obtained from the same sample, sequenced in a study of cytomegalovirus exposure and HLA in healthy donors. A multiplex PCR was run with 60 Vbeta primers and 13 Jbeta primers. Sequencing used immunoSEQ multiplex PCR; TCRdb keeps in-frame clones, though not all of them. The repertoire consists of 150,000 to 200,000 clones, with roughly 73% occurring once and the leading ten covering about 1.3%. Sequenced input: PBMCs. The receptors were gathered from a woman aged 30 to 39 in good health and CMV-seronegative.

The chain couples TRBV7-8 to TRBJ1-2; 7 nucleotides match TRBD1. The V gene end was trimmed by 4 bases and the J gene end by 7 bases; junction bases not matched to a gene: 12. The CDR3 runs 15 residues. Looked up from germline, CDR1 is SGHVS and CDR2 is FQNEAQ. This chain's CDR3 is CASSSLQGGVGGYTF. The CDR3 DNA reads TGTGCCAGCAGCTCTCTTCAGGGGGGAGTGGGTGGCTACACCTTC.

For the CDR3, the DNA is TGTGCCAGCGGACAGCCGGCAACTAATGAAAAACTGTTTTTT. Amino acid sequence: CASGQPATNEKLFF. The V gene is TRBV6-1, the J gene TRBJ1-4, with D possibly TRBD1 on 6 matching bases. CDR1 and CDR2 from the germline V gene are MNHNS and SASEGT. Trimming pared 8 bases from V and 0 bases from J, leaving 10 bases between. This CDR3 is 14 amino acids long.

The J gene is TRBJ2-7, the V gene TRBV6-5; TRBD2 matches 9 bases. Germline loops: CDR1 MNHEY, CDR2 SVGAGI. The CDR3 contains 16 residues. Losses at the gene ends were 0 bases for V and 4 bases for J; bases not matched to a gene: 7. As DNA, the CDR3 is TGTGCCAGCAGTTACTCCGGCCTAGCGGGGAGTTACGAGCAGTACTTC. Protein product: CASSYSGLAGSYEQYF.

The V and J genes are TRBV30 and TRBJ2-1; 8 bases align to TRBD1. Germline CDR1 GTSNPN, CDR2 SVGIG (reference sequence). CDR3 length: 12 residues. Trimming at V came to 7 bases and at J to 9 bases, leaving 8 bases not matched to a gene. DNA of the CDR3: TGTGCCTCAACGCGACAGGGGAGTGAGCAGTTCTTC. It translates to CASTRQGSEQFF.

The rearrangement uses TRBV5-6 and TRBJ1-4; 8 bases agree with TRBD1. V was pared by 2 bases and J by 5 bases, with 5 bases of the junction left unmatched. The CDR3 contains 15 residues. The germline gives CDR1 SGHDT, CDR2 YYEEEE. This CDR3 is CASSFWTGPNEKLFF. CDR3 bases: TGTGCCAGCAGCTTCTGGACAGGGCCAAATGAAAAACTGTTTTTT.

This chain joins TRBV14 and TRBJ2-7; D remains ambiguous. Trimming removed 2 bases at V and 3 bases at J, with 2 bases between. CDR3 length: 11 residues. The V gene's germline CDR1 is SGHDN and CDR2 FVKESK. The CDR3 is CASSQYYEQYF. The CDR3 DNA reads as TGTGCCAGCAGCCAATACTACGAGCAGTACTTC.

This chain connects TRBV5-1 to TRBJ1-2, with 11 bases matching TRBD1. Looked up from germline, CDR1 is SGHRS and CDR2 is YFSETQ. V lost 0 bases and J lost 7; bases outside the gene matches: 8. This CDR3 has 16 amino acids. The DNA of the CDR3 is TGCGCCAGCAGCTTGGGGGGGACAGGGGGACGTATTGGCTACACCTTC. Its translation: CASSLGGTGGRIGYTF.

This clone has more than one count but fewer than ten. CDR3 coding DNA: TGTGCCGGACAGGGAAACACTGAAGCTTTCTTT. It encodes CAGQGNTEAFF. This rearrangement joins TRBV2 to TRBJ1-1, with TRBD1 matching over 8 bases. The CDR3 has 11 residues. J was trimmed by 2 bases and V by 11 bases; bases with no gene match: 1. Germline V gene lookup returns CDR1 SNHLY and CDR2 FYNNEI.

The table lists this clone with a count of one. At one boundary the junction diverges from the germline segment, which might be a read error. V gene TRBV7-9 combines with J gene TRBJ1-1, with a possible D match to TRBD1 (5 bases). This CDR3 is built from 17 residues. CDR1 and CDR2 (germline): SEHNR, FQNEAQ (reference sequence). The CDR3 spells CSSSRSASRGGNTEAFF. The CDR3 DNA reads as TGTTCCAGCAGCCGATCGGCCTCAAGGGGCGGAAACACTGAAGCTTTCTTT.

The rearrangement joins TRBV28 to TRBJ2-1; D is undetermined. Trimming stripped 2 bases from V and 14 bases from J, with 10 bases between. The V gene's germline CDR1 is MDHEN and CDR2 SYDVKM. The CDR3 contains 11 residues. CDR3 amino acids: CASSLGVEEFF. In DNA, the CDR3 is TGTGCCAGCAGTTTAGGCGTCGAGGAGTTCTTC.

The chain is built from TRBV7-2 and TRBJ1-2; 9 nucleotides agree with TRBD1. Germline V lookup: CDR1 SGHTA, CDR2 FQGNSA. V dropped 6 bases and J dropped 3; count of bases not matched to a gene: 8. This CDR3 is 15 amino acids long. The CDR3 spells CASRQQGAPDYGYTF. The DNA of the CDR3 is TGTGCCAGCAGACAACAGGGGGCGCCGGACTATGGCTACACCTTC.

The chain has TRBV7-9 and TRBJ1-5, with 7 bases lining up with TRBD1. The V segment lost 5 bases and the J segment 4 bases; nucleotides outside the gene matches: 14. The CDR3 sequence is 17 residues long. In germline, CDR1 is SEHNR, CDR2 FQNEAQ (reference sequence). CDR3 amino acids: CASSQGGRGGVNQPQHF. The CDR3 nucleotides read TGTGCCAGCAGCCAAGGGGGCCGGGGTGGGGTTAATCAGCCCCAGCATTTT.

This CDR3 is CASSLPERTATYEQYF. The CDR3 DNA sequence: TGTGCCAGCAGCTTGCCTGAACGGACAGCCACCTACGAGCAGTACTTC. The chain has TRBV5-5 and TRBJ2-7; TRBD1 is a possible D gene (6 bases). Trimming stripped 1 base from V and 2 bases from J, with 16 bases between. The CDR3 spans 16 residues. Germline loops: CDR1 SGHKS, CDR2 YYEKEE (reference sequence).

The rearrangement links TRBV11-3 to TRBJ2-7, with 7 bases identical to TRBD1. V lost 4 bases, J lost 0 bases, and 0 bases stayed unmatched. CDR1 is SGHNT and CDR2 is YENEEA in the germline V gene. CDR3 length: 13 residues. CDR3 bases: TGTGCCAGCAGCTACAGGGGCTCCTACGAGCAGTACTTC. This encodes CASSYRGSYEQYF.

The CDR3 reads CASSLRWEGTEAFF. The CDR3 DNA reads as TGTGCCAGCAGCTTACGATGGGAGGGAACTGAAGCTTTCTTT. V usage is TRBV7-9 and J usage is TRBJ1-1; D is unresolved. Trimming left V 2 bases short and J 5 bases short, with 12 bases between. The CDR3 consists of 14 residues. Per germline, CDR1 SEHNR and CDR2 FQNEAQ (reference sequence).

The chain links TRBV4-1 to TRBJ2-5, with D perhaps matching TRBD1 (5 bases). The J call is uncertain, as TRBJ2-7 better fits the DNA end. The germline V gene has CDR1 MGHRA and CDR2 YSYEKL. The CDR3 is made up of 17 amino acids. The CDR3 sequence: CASSHQRGDFLSYEQYF. The CDR3 DNA follows: TGCGCCAGCAGCCACCAAAGGGGCGACTTTTTGTCCTACGAGCAGTACTTC.

This chain links TRBV6-6 with TRBJ1-5, with 8 bases that match TRBD1. V trimming: 6 bases; J trimming: 1 base; junction bases outside the gene matches: 5. CDR1 is MNHNY and CDR2 is SVGAGI in the germline V gene (reference sequence). CDR3 size: 15 residues. CDR3 DNA sequence: TGTGCCAGCAGCCCTCAGGGGGCAAGCAATCAGCCCCAGCATTTT. This translates into CASSPQGASNQPQHF.

This clone was picked up a small number of times. The chain uses TRBV5-4 and TRBJ1-2; 7 bases align to TRBD1. The CDR3 runs 16 residues. The V gene's germline CDR1 is SGHNT and CDR2 YYREEE (reference sequence). The junction had 13 bases not matched to a gene; V was cut back by 5 bases and J by 3 bases. The CDR3 spells CASSYRPDRVHYGYTF. CDR3 DNA sequence: TGTGCCAGCAGTTATCGCCCCGACAGGGTCCACTATGGCTACACCTTC.

The CDR3 loop is CAWRGGFATNEKLFF. CDR3 DNA: TGTGCCTGGAGGGGCGGGTTTGCAACTAATGAAAAACTGTTTTTT. This chain links TRBV30 with TRBJ1-4; D remains ambiguous. The CDR3 contains 15 residues. Germline lookup yields CDR1 GTSNPN and CDR2 SVGIG (reference sequence). Between the trimmed V and J ends, which lost 3 bases and 0 bases, there was a span of 11 bases.

V gene TRBV4-2 combines with J gene TRBJ2-1, with D uncertain. Trimming took off 1 base at V and 7 bases at J, with 8 bases between the two ends. This CDR3 is built from 13 residues. Germline V lookup: CDR1 LGHNA, CDR2 YNFKEQ. CDR3 DNA sequence: TGTGCCAGCAGCCAAGCGGCCGGGAATGAGCAGTTCTTC. Protein: CASSQAAGNEQFF.

A remark on this clone: Relative to the germline gene, one junction end is altered; a read error may explain this. V usage is TRBV6-6 and J usage is TRBJ1-2; 8 bases align to TRBD1. The CDR3 runs 13 residues. CDR1 is MNHNY and CDR2 is SVGAGI in the germline V gene (reference sequence). Here the CDR3 reads CASSSGTGPMLAF. The CDR3 nucleotides are TGTGCCAGCAGTTCCGGGACAGGACCAATGTTAGCCTTC.

In the case of this clone: Other DNA sequences within the sample encode an identical CDR3. The J gene is TRBJ2-1, the V gene TRBV7-9, with 9 nucleotides matching TRBD1. This CDR3 spans 16 amino acids. The ends lost 2 bases at V and 7 bases at J; junction bases unmatched: 9. Germline V gives CDR1 SEHNR, CDR2 FQNEAQ (reference sequence). The DNA for the CDR3 is TGTGCCAGCAGCTTAAGAACGACAGGGGGTGAGAATGAGCAGTTCTTC. Its translation: CASSLRTTGGENEQFF.

The chain carries TRBV7-6 and TRBJ1-3; D not certain. CDR1 is SGHVS, CDR2 FNYEAQ, per germline. Trimming pared 1 base from V and 2 bases from J, leaving 9 bases between. This CDR3 contains 15 residues. For the CDR3, the DNA is TGTGCCAGCAGCTTAGGGGCAGGTGCTGGAAACACCATATATTTT. This encodes CASSLGAGAGNTIYF.

V is TRBV12-5 and J is TRBJ2-3, with unresolved D. Germline V CDR1 and CDR2: LGHNT, FRNRAP. V dropped 6 bases and J dropped 10 bases, with 17 bases sitting between them. The CDR3 is 13 amino acids. The CDR3 region is CASGPEPRAPQYF. The CDR3 coding sequence is TGTGCTAGTGGACCGGAGCCACGAGCTCCGCAGTATTTT.

V and J are TRBV2 and TRBJ2-5; the D gene is possibly TRBD1 (6 bases). Trimming shortened V by 4 bases and J by 5 bases, and 11 bases separated the two germline ends. The germline V gene encodes CDR1 SNHLY and CDR2 FYNNEI. The CDR3 extends over 13 amino acids. The CDR3 bases are TGTGCCAGCAGTGGAGGGGACAAGGAGACCCAGTACTTC. The encoded protein is CASSGGDKETQYF.

V is TRBV5-8 and J is TRBJ2-1; 13 bases are shared with TRBD2. V shed 2 bases and J 5 bases; nucleotides not matched to a gene: 4. Germline V gives CDR1 SGHTS, CDR2 YDEGEE. The CDR3 totals 16 residues. In DNA, the CDR3 is TGTGCCAGCAGCTTTGAGGGACTAGCGGGGAACAATGAGCAGTTCTTC. This sequence encodes CASSFEGLAGNNEQFF.

A remark on this clone: Compared with germline, one end of the junction differs, possibly owing to a read error. The chain recombines TRBV7-9 with TRBJ2-7, with D possibly being TRBD2 (6 bases). The CDR3 has 16 residues. The germline CDR1 and CDR2 sequences are SEHNR and FQNEAQ (reference sequence). DNA of the CDR3: TGTTCCAGCAGCTTAGCGGAGGGGTTCCTCGCTTACGAGCAGTACTTC. Protein sequence: CSSSLAEGFLAYEQYF.

This clone occurred once. The chain couples TRBV28 to TRBJ1-4; D remains unclear. From germline, CDR1 is MDHEN and CDR2 SYDVKM. Trimming shortened V by 7 bases and J by 8 bases, and 14 bases separated the two germline ends. The CDR3 extends over 13 amino acids. The CDR3 spells CASTRAREEKLFF. The CDR3 DNA reads as TGTGCCAGCACCCGGGCCCGGGAGGAAAAACTGTTTTTT. The full variable domain, rest sourced from reference TRBV28 and TRBJ1-4, is DVKVTQSSRYLVKRTGEKVFLECVQDMDHENMFWYRQDPGLGLRLIYFSYDVKMKEKGDIPEGYSVSREKKERFSLILESASTNQTSMYLCASTRAREEKLFFGSGTQLSVL.

CDR3 residues: CASSLEQGRNSPLHF. In nucleotides, the CDR3 is TGCGCCAGCAGCTTGGAACAGGGTAGGAATTCACCCCTCCACTTT. This chain uses TRBV5-1 with TRBJ1-6, with a tentative D call TRBD1 (6 bases). Trimming pared 0 bases from V and 7 bases from J, leaving 11 bases between. Germline CDR1 SGHRS, CDR2 YFSETQ. The length of the CDR3 is 15 residues. Supplemented by reference TRBV5-1 and TRBJ1-6, the full variable domain reads KAGVTQTPRYLIKTRGQQVTLSCSPISGHRSVSWYQQTPGQGLQFLFEYFSETQRNKGNFPGRFSGRQFSNSRSEMNVSTLELGDSALYLCASSLEQGRNSPLHFGNGTRLTVT.

This clone was counted ten times or more. The chain has TRBV7-2 and TRBJ1-1, with no clear D. The CDR3 consists of 13 residues. CDR1 SGHTA and CDR2 FQGNSA come from the germline V gene. Trimming cost V 1 base and J 3 bases, with 6 bases left between them. CDR3 coding DNA: TGTGCCAGCAGCTTAGTGAGGTACACTGAAGCTTTCTTT. It codes for CASSLVRYTEAFF.

The chain employs TRBV28 and TRBJ1-6, with D unclear. The CDR3 runs to 12 residues. Germline CDR1 reads MDHEN; CDR2 reads SYDVKM. Trimming took 2 bases from V and 8 from J, leaving 4 bases between them. CDR3 sequence reads: CASSLEDSPLHF. The CDR3 DNA is TGTGCCAGCAGTTTAGAGGATTCACCCCTCCACTTT.